These T cell receptor beta chains were read from a single sample in a study of PD-1 blockade in classical Hodgkin lymphoma. Data came from immunoSEQ multiplex PCR; TCRdb stores just in-frame clones and leaves some out. The sample gives some 64,000 clones, 80% to 90% of which show up once; approximately 15% is in the top ten. The material sequenced was peripheral blood mononuclear cells (PBMCs), taken at baseline. These receptors all come from a human donor with classical Hodgkin lymphoma. The CDR3 runs from the conserved cysteine through the conserved F or W. Fields, in order: clone size, D gene, J gene, CDR3 length, V gene, CDR3 DNA, CDR3 protein. D genes are given only for firm matches. Where a row states a size, it is once, few, many or the class of an expanded clone; other rows omit it.

clone size: once
D gene: .
J gene: TRBJ1-2
CDR3 length: 11
V gene: TRBV7-9
CDR3 DNA: TGTGCCAGCAGCTTAGGGGGTGGCTACACCTTC
CDR3 protein: CASSLGGGYTF

clone size: .
D gene: .
J gene: TRBJ1-1
CDR3 length: 13
V gene: TRBV6-1
CDR3 DNA: TGTGCCAGCGGATCGGGAGCTCACACTGAAGCTTTCTTT
CDR3 protein: CASGSGAHTEAFF

clone size: .
D gene: TRBD1
J gene: TRBJ1-2
CDR3 length: 15
V gene: TRBV6-5
CDR3 DNA: TGTGCCAGCAGGAAGGACAGGACCTCTTACTATGGCTACACCTTC
CDR3 protein: CASRKDRTSYYGYTF

clone size: .
D gene: TRBD1
J gene: TRBJ1-1
CDR3 length: 13
V gene: TRBV5-1
CDR3 DNA: TGCGCCAGCAGCTGGGGACAGGGGACTGAAGCTTTCTTT
CDR3 protein: CASSWGQGTEAFF

clone size: .
D gene: TRBD2
J gene: TRBJ2-5
CDR3 length: 15
V gene: TRBV11-3
CDR3 DNA: TGTGCCAGCAGCTTCGCGGGGGGGGAAAAAGAGACCCAGTACTTC
CDR3 protein: CASSFAGGEKETQYF

clone size: .
D gene: .
J gene: TRBJ1-4
CDR3 length: 18
V gene: TRBV27
CDR3 DNA: TGTGCCAGCAGTTTATGGGCTGGTGGGAGGGAGCATCGGGAAAAACTGTTTTTT
CDR3 protein: CASSLWAGGREHREKLFF

clone size: .
D gene: .
J gene: TRBJ1-2
CDR3 length: 15
V gene: TRBV2
CDR3 DNA: TGTGCCAGCAGTGAAGCGTCGGTCGTGATATATGGCTACACCTTC
CDR3 protein: CASSEASVVIYGYTF

clone size: .
D gene: .
J gene: TRBJ1-1
CDR3 length: 15
V gene: TRBV7-2
CDR3 DNA: TGTGCCAGCAGCTTAGATCCAGTCGGGAACACTGAAGCTTTCTTT
CDR3 protein: CASSLDPVGNTEAFF

clone size: .
D gene: .
J gene: TRBJ2-3
CDR3 length: 21
V gene: TRBV29-1
CDR3 DNA: TGTTCCCCCGGGACAGAAGAGCATGCACACGACCTCGGGGAGGACACAGATACGCAGTATTTT
CDR3 protein: CSPGTEEHAHDLGEDTDTQYF

clone size: .
D gene: .
J gene: TRBJ2-7
CDR3 length: 14
V gene: TRBV10-3
CDR3 DNA: TGTGCCATCAGTGAGCCCATAGATTCCTACGAGCAGTACTTC
CDR3 protein: CAISEPIDSYEQYF

clone size: .
D gene: TRBD1
J gene: TRBJ1-2
CDR3 length: 14
V gene: TRBV6-6
CDR3 DNA: TGTGCCAGCAAAACAAAGGGGGCCTACTATGGCTACACCTTC
CDR3 protein: CASKTKGAYYGYTF

clone size: .
D gene: .
J gene: TRBJ2-3
CDR3 length: 17
V gene: TRBV19
CDR3 DNA: TGTGCCAGTAGCGACCGATTTGGGACAATAAGCACAGATACGCAGTATTTT
CDR3 protein: CASSDRFGTISTDTQYF

clone size: .
D gene: TRBD1
J gene: TRBJ2-1
CDR3 length: 15
V gene: TRBV2
CDR3 DNA: TGTGCCAGCAGTGAATTTAAGGGACAGGGAAATGAGCAGTTCTTC
CDR3 protein: CASSEFKGQGNEQFF

clone size: .
D gene: TRBD1
J gene: TRBJ1-6
CDR3 length: 13
V gene: TRBV10-2
CDR3 DNA: TGCGCCAGGGGGACAGGTTTCTATTCACCCCTCCACTTT
CDR3 protein: CARGTGFYSPLHF

clone size: few
D gene: .
J gene: TRBJ2-3
CDR3 length: 13
V gene: TRBV7-8
CDR3 DNA: TGTGCCGGTGGGTGGGGGGTGGCAGATACGCAGTATTTT
CDR3 protein: CAGGWGVADTQYF

clone size: .
D gene: .
J gene: TRBJ1-2
CDR3 length: 15
V gene: TRBV27
CDR3 DNA: TGTGCCAGCAGTTGGGGGATGGGAGCTAACTATGGCTACACCTTC
CDR3 protein: CASSWGMGANYGYTF

clone size: .
D gene: TRBD2
J gene: TRBJ2-4
CDR3 length: 16
V gene: TRBV11-3
CDR3 DNA: TGTGCCAGCAGCGCCGGCGGGGGGGTAGGCAAAAACATTCAGTACTTC
CDR3 protein: CASSAGGGVGKNIQYF

clone size: .
D gene: TRBD1
J gene: TRBJ2-4
CDR3 length: 15
V gene: TRBV7-3
CDR3 DNA: TGTGCCAGCAGCTTTGGGACAGGGGGCGTACGCATTCAGTACTTC
CDR3 protein: CASSFGTGGVRIQYF

clone size: .
D gene: .
J gene: TRBJ1-2
CDR3 length: 11
V gene: TRBV6-6
CDR3 DNA: TGTGCCAGCAGCATACAGAGTGGCTACACCTTC
CDR3 protein: CASSIQSGYTF

clone size: .
D gene: .
J gene: TRBJ1-6
CDR3 length: 15
V gene: TRBV18
CDR3 DNA: TGTGCCAGCTCACCATTTAGAGGGGAGAATTCACCCCTCCACTTT
CDR3 protein: CASSPFRGENSPLHF

clone size: .
D gene: .
J gene: TRBJ2-5
CDR3 length: 15
V gene: TRBV19
CDR3 DNA: TGTGCCAGTAGTATTCGGTCCCTAGGGAGGGAGACCCAGTACTTC
CDR3 protein: CASSIRSLGRETQYF

clone size: .
D gene: .
J gene: TRBJ2-3
CDR3 length: 18
V gene: TRBV4-1
CDR3 DNA: TGCGCCAGCAGCCAAGCAGGACCACCGGGGGCCCTGCCGGATACGCAGTATTTT
CDR3 protein: CASSQAGPPGALPDTQYF

clone size: .
D gene: TRBD2
J gene: TRBJ2-5
CDR3 length: 17
V gene: TRBV11-2
CDR3 DNA: TGTGCCAGCAGCTTAGAAGCGAGCGGGGCCATCCAAGAGACCCAGTACTTC
CDR3 protein: CASSLEASGAIQETQYF

clone size: .
D gene: .
J gene: TRBJ2-7
CDR3 length: 12
V gene: TRBV6-5
CDR3 DNA: TGTGCCAGCAGCTTTACAGGCTACGAGCAGTACTTC
CDR3 protein: CASSFTGYEQYF

clone size: .
D gene: TRBD1
J gene: TRBJ2-5
CDR3 length: 16
V gene: TRBV5-1
CDR3 DNA: TGCGCCAGCAGCTTGGAAAGGGGACAGGGGATCAAGACCCAGTACTTC
CDR3 protein: CASSLERGQGIKTQYF

clone size: .
D gene: TRBD2
J gene: TRBJ2-1
CDR3 length: 15
V gene: TRBV6-5
CDR3 DNA: TGTGCCAGCAGTTACTCGCCTAGCGGGGGGATTGAGCAGTTCTTC
CDR3 protein: CASSYSPSGGIEQFF

clone size: .
D gene: TRBD1
J gene: TRBJ2-3
CDR3 length: 15
V gene: TRBV9
CDR3 DNA: TGTGCCAGCAGCGCCCAGGGGGTTACGACAGATACGCAGTATTTT
CDR3 protein: CASSAQGVTTDTQYF

clone size: once
D gene: .
J gene: TRBJ1-2
CDR3 length: 14
V gene: TRBV18
CDR3 DNA: TGTGCCAGCGCGAGCGACAGCCAGCTTCGTGGCTACACCTTC
CDR3 protein: CASASDSQLRGYTF

clone size: few
D gene: .
J gene: TRBJ1-1
CDR3 length: 11
V gene: TRBV2
CDR3 DNA: TGTGCCAGCAGTGCGGGCACTGAAGCTTTCTTT
CDR3 protein: CASSAGTEAFF

clone size: .
D gene: .
J gene: TRBJ1-1
CDR3 length: 10
V gene: TRBV29-1
CDR3 DNA: TGCAGCGCCTGGGCCACGGAAGCTTTCTTT
CDR3 protein: CSAWATEAFF

clone size: .
D gene: .
J gene: TRBJ2-1
CDR3 length: 12
V gene: TRBV19
CDR3 DNA: TGTGCCAGTAGTAGGGTTATCAATGAGCAGTTCTTC
CDR3 protein: CASSRVINEQFF

clone size: once
D gene: TRBD1
J gene: TRBJ1-1
CDR3 length: 14
V gene: TRBV4-1
CDR3 DNA: TGCGCCAGCAGCCGACAGGGGTGGAACACTGAAGCTTTCTTT
CDR3 protein: CASSRQGWNTEAFF

clone size: .
D gene: .
J gene: TRBJ1-2
CDR3 length: 13
V gene: TRBV7-8
CDR3 DNA: TGTGCCAGCAGCCTCGGACAGAACTATGGCTACACCTTC
CDR3 protein: CASSLGQNYGYTF

clone size: few
D gene: .
J gene: TRBJ1-6
CDR3 length: 16
V gene: TRBV11-2
CDR3 DNA: TGTGCCAGCAGCTCGTCCTTTAGGGGAGCCGATTCACCCCTCCACTTT
CDR3 protein: CASSSSFRGADSPLHF

clone size: .
D gene: TRBD2
J gene: TRBJ2-1
CDR3 length: 15
V gene: TRBV19
CDR3 DNA: TGTGCCAGTAGTATAGTCAGCGGGGCATACAATGAGCAGTTCTTC
CDR3 protein: CASSIVSGAYNEQFF

clone size: .
D gene: TRBD1
J gene: TRBJ1-5
CDR3 length: 14
V gene: TRBV5-1
CDR3 DNA: TGCGCCAGCAGCTTTGGACAGGGCAATCAGCCCCAGCATTTT
CDR3 protein: CASSFGQGNQPQHF

clone size: .
D gene: .
J gene: TRBJ2-5
CDR3 length: 13
V gene: TRBV2
CDR3 DNA: TGTGCCAGCATTAGTATCAATAGCGAGACCCAGTACTTC
CDR3 protein: CASISINSETQYF

clone size: .
D gene: .
J gene: TRBJ2-1
CDR3 length: 15
V gene: TRBV5-1
CDR3 DNA: TGCGCCAGCAGCTTGGTTGGCAGGGGAAGTCAGGAGCAGTTCTTC
CDR3 protein: CASSLVGRGSQEQFF

clone size: .
D gene: TRBD1
J gene: TRBJ2-7
CDR3 length: 14
V gene: TRBV6-1
CDR3 DNA: TGTGCCAGCAGGATTTTCGGACAGGGCTACGAGCAGTACTTC
CDR3 protein: CASRIFGQGYEQYF

clone size: .
D gene: TRBD2
J gene: TRBJ2-1
CDR3 length: 15
V gene: TRBV14
CDR3 DNA: TGTGCCAGCAGCCAACGGACTAGCGGGTGGGGTGAGCAGTTCTTC
CDR3 protein: CASSQRTSGWGEQFF

clone size: .
D gene: .
J gene: TRBJ2-5
CDR3 length: 11
V gene: TRBV5-8
CDR3 DNA: TGTGCCAGCAGCTCCTCCAGGACCCAGTACTTC
CDR3 protein: CASSSSRTQYF

clone size: .
D gene: .
J gene: TRBJ2-7
CDR3 length: 17
V gene: TRBV15
CDR3 DNA: TGTGCCACCAGCAGGAAAGGAAGGGGGGCTCTGGTCTACGAGCAGTACTTC
CDR3 protein: CATSRKGRGALVYEQYF

clone size: .
D gene: TRBD2
J gene: TRBJ2-1
CDR3 length: 14
V gene: TRBV4-1
CDR3 DNA: TGCGCCAGCAGCCAGACTAGCGGGAACAATGAGCAGTTCTTC
CDR3 protein: CASSQTSGNNEQFF

clone size: .
D gene: .
J gene: TRBJ1-2
CDR3 length: 12
V gene: TRBV30
CDR3 DNA: TGTGCCTGGAGTGCTGTGTCGTATGGCTACACCTTC
CDR3 protein: CAWSAVSYGYTF

clone size: .
D gene: TRBD2
J gene: TRBJ2-7
CDR3 length: 15
V gene: TRBV4-1
CDR3 DNA: TGCGCCAGCAGCCAAGGAGGTAGCGGGGGCTACGAGCAGTACTTC
CDR3 protein: CASSQGGSGGYEQYF

clone size: .
D gene: .
J gene: TRBJ2-5
CDR3 length: 15
V gene: TRBV7-2
CDR3 DNA: TGTGCCAGCAGCACATATCTGGGGGGGGCCGAGACCCAGTACTTC
CDR3 protein: CASSTYLGGAETQYF

clone size: .
D gene: TRBD1
J gene: TRBJ2-1
CDR3 length: 12
V gene: TRBV2
CDR3 DNA: TGTGCCAGCAGGGGGACAGGTAATGAGCAGTTCTTC
CDR3 protein: CASRGTGNEQFF

clone size: .
D gene: .
J gene: TRBJ2-1
CDR3 length: 14
V gene: TRBV14
CDR3 DNA: TGTGCCAGCAGCCACCCGACACCCTACAATGAGCAGTTCTTC
CDR3 protein: CASSHPTPYNEQFF

clone size: .
D gene: .
J gene: TRBJ2-7
CDR3 length: 13
V gene: TRBV13
CDR3 DNA: TGTGCCAGCAGCCATGGGGCAGGCTACGAGCAGTACTTC
CDR3 protein: CASSHGAGYEQYF

clone size: .
D gene: .
J gene: TRBJ1-2
CDR3 length: 15
V gene: TRBV5-6
CDR3 DNA: TGTGCCAGCAGCGGAACTTCGGCGGGGAACTATGGCTACACCTTC
CDR3 protein: CASSGTSAGNYGYTF

clone size: .
D gene: .
J gene: TRBJ2-7
CDR3 length: 16
V gene: TRBV9
CDR3 DNA: TGTGCCAGCAGCGTAGATCAGGGTGGCAGAACCTACGAGCAGTACTTC
CDR3 protein: CASSVDQGGRTYEQYF

clone size: .
D gene: .
J gene: TRBJ1-4
CDR3 length: 12
V gene: TRBV7-9
CDR3 DNA: TGTGCCAGCAGCTATGACAGTGAAAAACTGTTTTTT
CDR3 protein: CASSYDSEKLFF

clone size: .
D gene: .
J gene: TRBJ1-3
CDR3 length: 15
V gene: TRBV18
CDR3 DNA: TGTGCCAGCTCACTGTCTGGGCCGGGCGGGAACACCATATATTTT
CDR3 protein: CASSLSGPGGNTIYF